This T cell receptor beta chain was identified during a study of blood T cell repertoires in COVID-19. Sequencing was performed with immunoSEQ multiplex PCR; in TCRdb, only in-frame clones are kept and a portion is missing. The table lists 230,000 or so clones, roughly 80% of them singletons, with around 3.7% in the top ten. The germline CDR1 and CDR2 sequences are MDHEN and SYDVKM. The junction had 7 bases not matched to a gene; V was cut back by 3 bases and J by 4 bases. The CDR3 has 15 amino acids. The TCR was taken from a man between 45 and 60 years old who had recovered from COVID-19. The rearrangement uses TRBV28 and TRBJ1-2; 8 nucleotides line up with TRBD1. Specimen: PBMCs or T cells enriched from blood (not recorded which). CDR3 DNA sequence: TGTGCCAGCAGTTTTTCGGACAGGGACCTCTATGGCTACACCTTC. Its translation: CASSFSDRDLYGYTF.